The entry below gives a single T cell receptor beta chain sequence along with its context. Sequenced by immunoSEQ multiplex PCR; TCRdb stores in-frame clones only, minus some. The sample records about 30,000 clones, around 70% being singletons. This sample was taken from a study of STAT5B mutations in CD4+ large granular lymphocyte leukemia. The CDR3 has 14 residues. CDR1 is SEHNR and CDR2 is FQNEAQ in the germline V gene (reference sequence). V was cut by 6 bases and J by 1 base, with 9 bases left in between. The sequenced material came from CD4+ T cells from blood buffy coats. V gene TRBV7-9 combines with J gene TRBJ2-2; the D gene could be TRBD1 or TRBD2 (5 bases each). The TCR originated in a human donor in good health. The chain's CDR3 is CASRGDRNTGELFF. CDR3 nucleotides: TGTGCCAGCAGAGGGGACCGGAACACCGGGGAGCTGTTTTTT.